This record looks at one T cell receptor (beta chain) sequence and its context. This clonotype was observed a handful of times. The specificity of this receptor is unknown. Base qualities are not provided; no much larger clone lies one nucleotide away. The listed sequencing device is Illumina NovaSeq 6000. cDNA libraries for TCRalpha and TCRbeta were prepared by 5'RACE using constant-segment primers, with sample barcodes and unique molecular identifiers added. Trizol reagent was used to extract RNA from every sample. Libraries were amplified in two PCR steps, with a second sample barcode and Illumina TruSeq adapters added in the second step. Sequencing of the libraries was done on an Illumina NovaSeq, producing 2 x 150 bp paired-end reads. In the source study's methods: With migec v1.2.7, reads were demultiplexed and then collapsed into UMI-guided consensus sequences. Using mixcr v2.1.11, UMI consensuses were aligned to TRA and TRB V and J templates and then assembled into clonotypes. Clonotypes were classified as expanded or contracted when called significant by both edgeR and NoisET, with noise models trained on biological replicates. For edgeR calls, the thresholds were a false discovery rate-adjusted p below 0.01 and a log2 fold-change of 1. PCA with hierarchical clustering of max-normalized trajectories of the 1000 most abundant clonotypes was used as exploratory dynamics analysis. Each responding clone was given a CD4 or CD8 phenotype based on the CD4+ and CD8+ repertoires, which had been sequenced separately. Clones were called with MiXCR by TCRdb after fastp trimmed the public reads at Q25, and only in-frame beta chains were retained. Every entry covers one CDR3 protein and lists the most common genes and DNA from its rows. The V and J calls here are based on TCRdb, not the publication. The sample table records 470,000 or so distinct CDR3 sequences; 15% to 20% of these occur just once. The ten largest clones capture more than 9% of the sample.

PBMCs were isolated by Ficoll-Paque density gradient centrifugation. The sample originates from a study of T-cell memory formation after mild COVID-19 (dated by TCRdb to about 2021). Study-level background: Most TCR sequence clusters were specific to one of the two donors. T-cell clones expanding and contracting after mild COVID-19 in a couple of donors were tracked by longitudinal TCRalpha and TCRbeta repertoire sequencing. Two young, previously healthy adult volunteers, one female and one male, were included in the cohort.

What the work shows at the level of the full study, not this receptor alone: The study included only a couple of mild cases, and larger cohorts that include severe cases with pre-infection samples were judged to be necessary. SARS-CoV-2 specificity of the second-wave clones peaking on day 37 was not confirmed. Some responding clones were detected in pre-infection memory, suggesting pre-existing cross-reactive memory T cells joined the SARS-CoV-2 response. Balanced CD4/CD8 phenotypes were observed for clones contracting from day 15 to 85, whereas a bias towards CD4+ was observed for a second wave of clones expanding from day 15 to 37. Contracting CD4+ clones turned up mainly in the CM and EM memory subsets, whereas EMRA was where CD8+ clones were enriched.

The origin of this receptor is an adult woman who had mild COVID-19 (a few samples of this study predate the infection). The sample titles of this study are shuffled in the database, so cell type and time point are left out; the donor was told from shared clones. Material for sequencing was PBMCs or a T cell subset sorted from them (not recorded which).

The DNA sequence is as follows: TGTGCCAGTACCTCGGGACACCTCACTGAAGCTTTCTTT. Its translation is CASTSGHLTEAFF. Recombination joined TRBV19 with TRBJ1-1; possibly the D gene is TRBD1, per 6 matching bases. The CDR3 runs 13 residues from the cysteine to the phenylalanine. Kept here is only the CDR3 DNA, which spans 39 bases and is read in frame from base 1. The germline ends are 13 bases apart after V is trimmed by 7 bases and J by 4 bases. CDR1 and CDR2, looked up from the germline V gene (reference sequence), are LNHDA and SQIVND.